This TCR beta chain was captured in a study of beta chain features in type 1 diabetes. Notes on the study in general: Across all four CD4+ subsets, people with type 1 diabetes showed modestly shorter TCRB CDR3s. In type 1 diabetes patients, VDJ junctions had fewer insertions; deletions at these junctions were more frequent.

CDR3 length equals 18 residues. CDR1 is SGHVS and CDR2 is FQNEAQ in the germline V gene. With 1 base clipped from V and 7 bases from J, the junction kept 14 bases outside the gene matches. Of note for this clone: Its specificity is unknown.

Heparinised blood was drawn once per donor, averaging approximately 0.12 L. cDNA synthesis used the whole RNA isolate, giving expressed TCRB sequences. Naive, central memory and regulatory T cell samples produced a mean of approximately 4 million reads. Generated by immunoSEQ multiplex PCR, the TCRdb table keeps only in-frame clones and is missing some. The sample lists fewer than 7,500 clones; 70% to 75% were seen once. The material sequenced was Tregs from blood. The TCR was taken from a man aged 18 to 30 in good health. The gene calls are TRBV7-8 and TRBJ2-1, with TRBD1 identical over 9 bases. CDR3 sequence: CASSLVPGQGMGFNEQFF. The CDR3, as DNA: TGTGCCAGCAGCTTAGTCCCGGGACAGGGCATGGGATTTAATGAGCAGTTCTTC.